The 27 T cell receptor beta chains presented below share a single source sample, sequenced in a study of shared clonotypes between healthy human individuals. Assay used: immunoSEQ multiplex PCR; TCRdb lists only in-frame clones, some missing. The data contain 330,000 or so clones, more than 60% of them singletons. The sequenced material came from memory CD4+ T cells sorted from blood. Subset noted: CD45RA-negative fraction. These receptors originate from a man aged 25 to 40 in good health.

The rearrangement uses TRBV6-6 and TRBJ1-2; 9 bases map to TRBD1. J was trimmed by 7 bases and V by 2 bases; bases with no gene match: 11. The CDR3 runs 16 residues. Germline CDR1 reads MNHNY; CDR2 reads SVGAGI (reference sequence). CDR3 nucleotide sequence: TGTGCCAGCAGTTACCCACACGGACAGGGGTTTGGTGGCTACACCTTC. Translated, it gives CASSYPHGQGFGGYTF.

The chain carries TRBV7-3 and TRBJ2-7, with a possible D match to TRBD1 (5 bases). Deletions cut 5 bases from V and 6 bases from J, with 20 bases between. This CDR3 has 15 amino acids. CDR1 and CDR2 (germline): SGHTA, FQGTGA. CDR3 nucleotides: TGTGCCAGCAGCCCAGGGTCCTTCGGTAGCTTCGAGCAGTACTTC. Translating it yields CASSPGSFGSFEQYF.

This clone was counted between two and nine times. V usage is TRBV19 and J usage is TRBJ1-5; D uncertain. Looked up from germline, CDR1 is LNHDA and CDR2 is SQIVND (reference sequence). Trimming pared 2 bases from V and 7 bases from J, leaving 9 bases between. The CDR3 is 13 residues long. The CDR3 DNA is TGTGCCAGTAGTATACAGGCTAGACAGCCCCAGCATTTT. Translated, it gives CASSIQARQPQHF.

The sample holds a few counts of this clone. The V and J genes are TRBV27 and TRBJ1-5; maybe TRBD1 (6 bases). CDR3 length: 13 residues. The germline V gene encodes CDR1 MNHEY and CDR2 SMNVEV (reference sequence). Trimming took 5 bases from V and 7 from J, leaving 12 bases between them. CDR3 in DNA: TGTGCCAGCAGTGGGGCAGGGGAACAGCCCCAGCATTTT. Encoded protein: CASSGAGEQPQHF.

The V gene is TRBV6-5, the J gene TRBJ2-3; D may be TRBD1 (7 bases). The CDR3 covers 15 residues. V lost 0 bases, J lost 6 bases, and 13 bases lay in between. CDR1 and CDR2 from the germline V gene are MNHEY and SVGAGI. The CDR3 region is CASSYSRAGGDTQYF. The CDR3 coding sequence is TGTGCCAGCAGTTACTCGAGGGCAGGGGGGGATACGCAGTATTTT.

This rearrangement joins TRBV18 to TRBJ1-1; TRBD1 agrees at 8 bases. CDR1 is KGHSH and CDR2 is LQKENI in the germline V gene. This CDR3 has 17 residues. Trimming removed 1 base from V and 1 base from J; junction bases left unmatched: 8. CDR3 nucleotides: TGTGCCAGCTCACCACGAGGGTTCGGGACAGGGAACACTGAAGCTTTCTTT. This codes for CASSPRGFGTGNTEAFF.

This clone was recorded once. Within the sample, other DNA sequences also encode this same CDR3. The V gene is TRBV5-1, the J gene TRBJ2-2; D call uncertain. V lost 0 bases and J 0 bases, leaving 3 bases between the germline ends. CDR1 and CDR2 from the germline V gene are SGHRS and YFSETQ. This CDR3 spans 14 amino acids. In DNA form, the CDR3 reads TGCGCCAGCAGCTTGGGCGCGAACACCGGGGAGCTGTTTTTT. It translates to CASSLGANTGELFF.

The chain uses TRBV15 and TRBJ2-7; TRBD1 is a possible D gene (7 bases). The CDR3 spans 15 residues. V was cut by 5 bases and J by 3 bases, with 17 bases left in between. From germline, CDR1 is LNHNV and CDR2 YYDKDF (reference sequence). Here the CDR3 DNA reads TGTGCCACCAGCGGGGCGCGGGACAGCAACTACGAGCAGTACTTC. Protein sequence: CATSGARDSNYEQYF.

J is TRBJ2-5 and V is TRBV27, with D possibly TRBD1 on 6 matching bases. The V gene lost 5 bases and the J gene lost 4 bases, with 14 bases spanning the gap. CDR3 length: 14 amino acids. The germline V gene has CDR1 MNHEY and CDR2 SMNVEV (reference sequence). This CDR3 is CASSTPGHRETQYF. CDR3 bases: TGTGCCAGCAGTACACCGGGACACCGAGAGACCCAGTACTTC.

In this sample, this clone turned up once. This sequence may be a read error, since a much larger clone differs from it by one base. This chain joins TRBV11-3 and TRBJ2-1; TRBD2 matches at 10 bases. Trimming at V came to 4 bases and at J to 0 bases, leaving 0 bases not matched to a gene. Germline lookup yields CDR1 SGHNT and CDR2 YENEEA. The CDR3 runs to 15 residues. For the CDR3, the DNA is TGTGCCAGCAGCTCTAGCGGGAGCTCCTACAATGAGCAGTTCTTC. Translation gives CASSSSGSSYNEQFF.

The chain has TRBV7-9 and TRBJ2-1, with TRBD2 matching over 10 bases. This CDR3 region has 14 residues. Germline V gives CDR1 SEHNR, CDR2 FQNEAQ (reference sequence). J lost 13 bases, V lost 1 base, and 7 bases had no gene match. In DNA form, the CDR3 reads TGTGCCAGCAGCTTAGTTCTAGCGGGAGATCGTCAGTTCTTC. Protein product: CASSLVLAGDRQFF.

V usage is TRBV20-1 and J usage is TRBJ1-2; D is unresolved. The V end lost 5 bases, the J end lost 5 bases, and 6 bases lay between the germline ends. Germline V gene sequence: CDR1 DFQATT, CDR2 SNEGSKA (reference sequence). This CDR3 contains 10 residues. CDR3 in amino acids: CSASRYGYTF. The CDR3 DNA sequence: TGCAGTGCTTCTAGATATGGCTACACCTTC.

The rearrangement uses TRBV16 and TRBJ2-7; D gene unclear. Germline assignment: CDR1 KGHSY and CDR2 FQNENV. This CDR3 is built from 14 residues. Deletions cut 0 bases from V and 5 bases from J, with 11 bases between. The CDR3 loop is CASSQSEGSHEQYF. Written as DNA, the CDR3 is TGTGCCAGCAGCCAATCGGAAGGATCCCACGAGCAGTACTTC.

As to this clone: Other nucleotide sequences from this sample produce the same CDR3. This chain links TRBV7-8 with TRBJ2-7; D gene ambiguous. Germline CDR1 SGHVS, CDR2 FQNEAQ. V was cut by 1 base and J by 6 bases, with 7 bases left in between. The length of the CDR3 is 12 residues. CDR3 amino acids: CASSLGGGEQYF. CDR3 DNA sequence: TGTGCCAGCAGCTTAGGGGGTGGCGAGCAGTACTTC.

This clone was observed a single time. This CDR3 reads CASSPDRGSEKLFF. In DNA, the CDR3 is TGCGCCAGCAGCCCGGACAGGGGAAGTGAAAAACTGTTTTTT. The chain employs TRBV5-1 and TRBJ1-4; TRBD1 agrees at 9 bases. This CDR3 comprises 14 residues. The junction had 5 bases not matched to a gene; V was cut back by 4 bases and J by 7 bases. Per germline, CDR1 SGHRS and CDR2 YFSETQ.

The CDR3 DNA is TGTGCCAGCAGCGTAGCTCCGACAGGGAGCTATGGCTACACCTTC. This gives the protein CASSVAPTGSYGYTF. The chain recombines TRBV9 with TRBJ1-2; 7 nucleotides agree with TRBD1. The CDR3 loop spans 15 amino acids. Germline V CDR1 and CDR2: SGDLS, YYNGEE. The V gene end was trimmed by 0 bases and the J gene end by 4 bases; junction bases not matched to a gene: 6.

This clone was seen only once. The chain recombines TRBV29-1 with TRBJ2-5; the D is unclear. V was clipped by 0 bases and J by 5 bases, with 7 bases between them. The length of the CDR3 is 12 residues. From germline, CDR1 is SQVTM and CDR2 ANQGSEA. The CDR3 loop reads CSVEELGETQYF. CDR3 DNA: TGCAGCGTTGAAGAGTTAGGCGAGACCCAGTACTTC.

The rearrangement uses TRBV18 and TRBJ2-7; 7 bases agree with TRBD2. V lost 8 bases to trimming and J lost 1 base; unmatched junction nucleotides: 11. The length of the CDR3 is 15 residues. The germline V gene encodes CDR1 KGHSH and CDR2 LQKENI. CDR3 sequence: CASVLGGSGSYEQYF. CDR3 coding DNA: TGTGCCAGCGTACTTGGCGGGAGTGGATCCTACGAGCAGTACTTC. The full variable domain, with the rest looked up from reference TRBV18 and TRBJ2-7, is NAGVMQNPRHLVRRRGQEARLRCSPMKGHSHVYWYRQLPEEGLKFMVYLQKENIIDESGMPKERFSAEFPKEGPSILRIQQVVRGDSAAYFCASVLGGSGSYEQYFGPGTRLTVT.

The rearrangement links TRBV28 to TRBJ2-1; TRBD1 agrees at 11 bases. Germline lookup yields CDR1 MDHEN and CDR2 SYDVKM. V lost 10 bases to trimming and J lost 4 bases; unmatched junction nucleotides: 15. The CDR3 runs to 17 residues. The CDR3 DNA reads TGTGCCACCGTAATCGGGACAGGGGGGAGGATATACAATGAGCAGTTCTTC. Its translation: CATVIGTGGRIYNEQFF.

This chain connects TRBV2 to TRBJ2-7; D perhaps matches TRBD1 (5 bases). In germline, CDR1 is SNHLY, CDR2 FYNNEI. The ends were cut back, 6 bases at V and 11 bases at J, with 20 bases in the middle. This CDR3 contains 13 residues. The DNA of the CDR3 is TGTGCCAGCAGAATACAGGATGGGCTCGCAAAGTACTTC. It encodes CASRIQDGLAKYF.

This clone has more than one count but fewer than ten. The J gene is TRBJ2-3, the V gene TRBV18; no definite D call. The CDR3 runs 14 residues. Looked up from germline, CDR1 is KGHSH and CDR2 is LQKENI. The ends were cut back, 3 bases at V and 1 base at J, with 8 bases in the middle. In DNA form, the CDR3 reads TGTGCCAGCTCACCTAGGGCAGGCACAGATACGCAGTATTTT. This sequence encodes CASSPRAGTDTQYF.

The gene calls are TRBV19 and TRBJ2-6; a weak D match, TRBD1 (5 bases). CDR3 length: 15 amino acids. Trimming took off 5 bases at V and 5 bases at J, with 13 bases between the two ends. Germline loops: CDR1 LNHDA, CDR2 SQIVND (reference sequence). The CDR3, as DNA: TGTGCCAGTAGTCCACCAAGGGGATGGGCCAACGTCCTGACTTTC. It codes for CASSPPRGWANVLTF.

This chain connects TRBV5-1 to TRBJ2-7; 9 bases align to TRBD1. V was pared by 1 base and J by 6 bases, with 5 bases of the junction left unmatched. The CDR3 is 14 residues long. From germline, CDR1 is SGHRS and CDR2 YFSETQ. The CDR3 loop is CASSLWGQGGEQYF. The CDR3 DNA reads as TGCGCCAGCAGCTTGTGGGGACAGGGTGGCGAGCAGTACTTC.

Comment on this clone: The junction departs from the called germline gene at one end, perhaps through a read error. The chain uses TRBV7-2 and TRBJ2-7; TRBD1 aligns across 9 bases. This CDR3 has 15 amino acids. Germline V gene lookup returns CDR1 SGHTA and CDR2 FQGNSA. The chain's CDR3 is CASSLATGGKGEQYF. In DNA form, the CDR3 reads TGTGCCAGCAGTTTAGCTACAGGGGGCAAGGGCGAGCAGTACTTC.

This sequence joins TRBV5-1 and TRBJ2-1; D is undetermined. The ends were cut back, 0 bases at V and 3 bases at J, with 7 bases in the middle. The CDR3 is 14 amino acids. Per the germline V gene, CDR1 is SGHRS and CDR2 is YFSETQ. The CDR3 nucleotides are TGCGCCAGCAGCTTGGGACCGCGCTACAATGAGCAGTTCTTC. Translation: CASSLGPRYNEQFF.

This chain joins TRBV6-5 and TRBJ2-7; a possible D gene is TRBD1 (5 bases). The CDR3 runs to 13 residues. V was trimmed by 6 bases and J by 7 bases, leaving 16 bases between them. Germline loops: CDR1 MNHEY, CDR2 SVGAGI. CDR3 protein: CASRHGLAGEQYF. As DNA, the CDR3 is TGTGCCAGCAGGCACGGGCTCGCAGGGGAGCAGTACTTC.

The sample holds a few counts of this clone. The rearrangement joins TRBV7-2 to TRBJ2-1, with 7 nucleotides matching TRBD2. Germline V gene sequence: CDR1 SGHTA, CDR2 FQGNSA. The CDR3 consists of 15 residues. The V and J ends lost 5 bases and 6 bases, in that order; junction bases with no gene match: 10. The CDR3 DNA reads TGTGCCAGCAGCATAAGGGGTAGCGGGTTCAATGAGCAGTTCTTC. It yields the protein CASSIRGSGFNEQFF.